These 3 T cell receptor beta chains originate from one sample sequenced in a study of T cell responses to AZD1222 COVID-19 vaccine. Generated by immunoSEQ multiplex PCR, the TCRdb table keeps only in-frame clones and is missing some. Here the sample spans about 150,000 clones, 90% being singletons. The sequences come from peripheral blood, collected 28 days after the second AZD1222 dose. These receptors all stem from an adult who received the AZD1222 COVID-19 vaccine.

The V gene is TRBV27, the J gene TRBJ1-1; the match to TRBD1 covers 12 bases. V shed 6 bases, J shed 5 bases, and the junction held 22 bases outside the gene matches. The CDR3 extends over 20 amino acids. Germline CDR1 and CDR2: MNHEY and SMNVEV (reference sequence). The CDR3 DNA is TGTGCCAGCAGGTCTTCCCGGGACAGGGGGCGCGGTCCTAAGCGGACTGAAGCTTTCTTT. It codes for CASRSSRDRGRGPKRTEAFF.

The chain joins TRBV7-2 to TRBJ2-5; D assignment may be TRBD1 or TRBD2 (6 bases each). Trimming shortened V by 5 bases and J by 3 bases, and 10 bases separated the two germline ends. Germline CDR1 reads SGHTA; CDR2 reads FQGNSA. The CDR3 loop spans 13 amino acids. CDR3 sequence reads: CASSPGEEETQYF. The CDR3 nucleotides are TGTGCCAGCAGCCCAGGGGAGGAAGAGACCCAGTACTTC.

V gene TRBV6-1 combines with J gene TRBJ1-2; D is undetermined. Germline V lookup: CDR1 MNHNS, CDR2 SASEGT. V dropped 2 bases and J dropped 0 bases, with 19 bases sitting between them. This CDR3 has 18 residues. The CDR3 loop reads CASSETWQLRPTNYGYTF. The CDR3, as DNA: TGTGCCAGCAGTGAAACTTGGCAGTTAAGGCCTACTAACTATGGCTACACCTTC.